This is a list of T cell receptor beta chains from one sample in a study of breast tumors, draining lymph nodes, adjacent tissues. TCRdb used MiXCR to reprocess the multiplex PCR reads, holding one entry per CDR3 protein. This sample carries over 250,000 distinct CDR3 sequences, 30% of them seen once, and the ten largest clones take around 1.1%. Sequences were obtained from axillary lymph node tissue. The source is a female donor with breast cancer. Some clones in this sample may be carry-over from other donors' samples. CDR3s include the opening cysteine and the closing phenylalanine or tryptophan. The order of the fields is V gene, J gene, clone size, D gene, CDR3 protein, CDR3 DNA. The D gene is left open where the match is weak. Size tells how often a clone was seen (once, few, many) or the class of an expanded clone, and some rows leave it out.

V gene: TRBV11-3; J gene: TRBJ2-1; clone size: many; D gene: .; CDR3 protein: CASSRGGTGRSEQFF; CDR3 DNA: TGTGCCAGCAGTAGGGGGGGGACGGGAAGGAGTGAGCAGTTCTTC
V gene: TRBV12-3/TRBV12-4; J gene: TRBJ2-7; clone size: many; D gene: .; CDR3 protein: CASSFVGGYEQYF; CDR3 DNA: TGTGCCAGCAGTTTTGTGGGAGGCTACGAGCAGTACTTC
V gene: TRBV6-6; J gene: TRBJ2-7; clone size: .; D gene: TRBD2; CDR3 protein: CASRDSASGPYNEQYF; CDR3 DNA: TGTGCCAGCAGAGACAGTGCTAGCGGCCCCTACAACGAGCAGTACTTC
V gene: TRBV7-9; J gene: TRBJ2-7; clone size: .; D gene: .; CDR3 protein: CASREGLSYDQYF; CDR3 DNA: TGTGCCAGCAGGGAGGGACTGTCTTACGATCAGTACTTC
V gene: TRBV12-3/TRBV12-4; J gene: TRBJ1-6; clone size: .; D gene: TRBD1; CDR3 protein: CASSEPRDRWGNSPLHF; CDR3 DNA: TGTGCCAGCAGTGAGCCCCGGGACAGATGGGGTAATTCGCCCCTCCACTTT
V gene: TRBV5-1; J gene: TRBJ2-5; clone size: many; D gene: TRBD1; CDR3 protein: CASSIRDRVVETQYF; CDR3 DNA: TGCGCCAGCAGCATCCGGGACAGGGTCGTAGAGACCCAGTACTTC
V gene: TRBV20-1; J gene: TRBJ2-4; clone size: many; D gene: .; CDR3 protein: CSAPLHLAKNIQYF; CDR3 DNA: TGCAGTGCCCCGCTTCATCTAGCCAAAAACATTCAGTACTTC
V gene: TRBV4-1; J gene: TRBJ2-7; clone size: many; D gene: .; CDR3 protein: CASSQGRVGDYEQYF; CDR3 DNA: TGCGCCAGCAGCCAAGGGAGGGTGGGAGACTACGAGCAGTACTTC
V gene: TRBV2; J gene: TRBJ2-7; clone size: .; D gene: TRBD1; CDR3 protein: CASRGVGTGVPEQYF; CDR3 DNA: TGTGCCAGCAGAGGGGTCGGGACAGGGGTACCCGAGCAGTACTTC
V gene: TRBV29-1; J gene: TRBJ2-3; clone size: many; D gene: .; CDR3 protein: CSVEVRPGGPDTQYF; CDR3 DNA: TGCAGCGTTGAAGTGCGACCCGGAGGGCCAGATACGCAGTATTTT
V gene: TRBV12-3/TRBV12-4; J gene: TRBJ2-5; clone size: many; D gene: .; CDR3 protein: CASSPHTVGETQYF; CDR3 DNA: TGTGCCAGCAGCCCCCACACGGTCGGGGAGACCCAGTACTTC
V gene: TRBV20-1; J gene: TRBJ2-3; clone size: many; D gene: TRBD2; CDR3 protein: CSAREAGGTDTQYF; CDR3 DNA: TGCAGTGCTAGAGAAGCGGGAGGCACAGATACGCAGTATTTT
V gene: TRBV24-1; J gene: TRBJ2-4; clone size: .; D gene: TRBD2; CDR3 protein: CATKERDKNIQYF; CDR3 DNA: TGTGCCACCAAGGAGCGGGACAAAAACATTCAGTACTTC
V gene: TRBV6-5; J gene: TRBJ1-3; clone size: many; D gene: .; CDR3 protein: CASKPQPGNTIYF; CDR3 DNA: TGTGCCAGCAAACCACAGCCTGGAAACACCATATATTTT
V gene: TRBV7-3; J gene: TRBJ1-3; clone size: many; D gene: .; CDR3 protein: CASTRGGTFSGNTIYF; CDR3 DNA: TGTGCCAGCACCCGAGGCGGGACTTTCTCTGGAAACACCATATATTTT
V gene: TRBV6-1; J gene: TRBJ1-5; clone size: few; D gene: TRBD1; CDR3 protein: CASSEGGDRVYNQPQHF; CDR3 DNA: TGTGCCAGCAGTGAAGGGGGGGACAGAGTATACAATCAGCCCCAGCATTTT